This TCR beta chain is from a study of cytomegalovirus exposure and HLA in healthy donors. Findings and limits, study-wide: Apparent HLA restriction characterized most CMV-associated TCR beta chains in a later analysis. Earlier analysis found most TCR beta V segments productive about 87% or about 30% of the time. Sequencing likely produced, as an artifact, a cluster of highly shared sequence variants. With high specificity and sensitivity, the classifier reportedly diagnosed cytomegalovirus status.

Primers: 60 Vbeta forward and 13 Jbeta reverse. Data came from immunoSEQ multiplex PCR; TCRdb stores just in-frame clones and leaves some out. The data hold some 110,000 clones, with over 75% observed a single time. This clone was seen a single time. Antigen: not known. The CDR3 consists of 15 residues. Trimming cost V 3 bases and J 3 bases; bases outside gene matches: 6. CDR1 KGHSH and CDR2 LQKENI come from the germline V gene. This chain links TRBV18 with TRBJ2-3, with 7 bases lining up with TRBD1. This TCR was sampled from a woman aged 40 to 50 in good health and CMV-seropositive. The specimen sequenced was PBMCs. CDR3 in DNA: TGTGCCAGCTCACCCTCCCGGGACAGAACAGATACGCAGTATTTT. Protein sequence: CASSPSRDRTDTQYF. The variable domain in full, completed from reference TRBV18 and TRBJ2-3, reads NAGVMQNPRHLVRRRGQEARLRCSPMKGHSHVYWYRQLPEEGLKFMVYLQKENIIDESGMPKERFSAEFPKEGPSILRIQQVVRGDSAAYFCASSPSRDRTDTQYFGPGTRLTVL.